This passage covers 23 T cell receptor beta chains from one sample sequenced in a study. In TCRdb, the RT-PCR reads were re-called with MiXCR into one record per CDR3 protein. The sample yields around 700,000 distinct CDR3 sequences, 11% to 15% seen once. Input material: memory CD4+ T cells from blood. The receptors come from a female donor in good health, serving as a healthy control.

At least ten counts were recorded for this clonotype. This chain joins TRBV4-1 and TRBJ2-1, with TRBD2 identical over 11 bases. Trimming at V came to 6 bases and at J to 9 bases, leaving 10 bases not matched to a gene. CDR1 and CDR2 from the germline V gene are MGHRA and YSYEKL. This CDR3 is built from 15 residues. Here the CDR3 reads CASRGRGLAVPEQFF. In DNA, the CDR3 is TGCGCCAGCAGAGGTCGGGGACTAGCGGTCCCTGAGCAGTTCTTC.

This clonotype was seen a handful of times. The chain couples TRBV27 to TRBJ2-2; 10 bases agree with TRBD2. V shed 7 bases and J 2 bases; nucleotides not matched to a gene: 4. The CDR3 totals 15 residues. The germline CDR1 and CDR2 sequences are MNHEY and SMNVEV (reference sequence). In DNA form, the CDR3 reads TGTGCCAGCACACTAGCGGGGATTAACACCGGGGAGCTGTTTTTT. Protein sequence: CASTLAGINTGELFF.

The chain recombines TRBV5-6 with TRBJ1-3, with 12 bases aligning to TRBD1. The CDR3 is made up of 15 amino acids. The germline V gene has CDR1 SGHDT and CDR2 YYEEEE. V lost 3 bases to trimming and J lost 4 bases; unmatched junction nucleotides: 2. The CDR3 DNA reads as TGTGCCAGCAGCTGGGGACAGGGGGCAGGAAACACCATATATTTT. It codes for CASSWGQGAGNTIYF.

This clonotype was found a few times. The chain employs TRBV3-1 and TRBJ1-4, with D unclear. The V end lost 2 bases, the J end lost 7 bases, and 8 bases lay between the germline ends. CDR1 is LGHDT and CDR2 is YNNKEL in the germline V gene (reference sequence). CDR3 length: 13 residues. CDR3 coding DNA: TGTGCCAGCAGCCAACGGTTAGGTGAAAAACTGTTTTTT. Protein: CASSQRLGEKLFF.

In this sample, this clonotype turned up many times. The chain joins TRBV6-5 to TRBJ1-2, with no clear D. V lost 7 bases, J lost 2 bases, and 17 bases lay in between. CDR1 and CDR2 (germline): MNHEY, SVGAGI. The CDR3 extends over 15 amino acids. The CDR3 reads CASKLQSHGNYGYTF. The CDR3 DNA sequence: TGTGCCAGCAAACTCCAGTCCCACGGCAACTATGGCTACACCTTC.

This clonotype was picked up a small number of times. The V gene is TRBV9, the J gene TRBJ1-5; D is unresolved. Germline V gene data show CDR1 as SGDLS and CDR2 as YYNGEE. This CDR3 has 15 residues. V lost 0 bases to trimming and J lost 3 bases, with 10 bases between them. The CDR3 DNA reads TGTGCCAGCAGCGTAGCTGGCAGCTTCAATCAGCCCCAGCATTTT. The encoded protein is CASSVAGSFNQPQHF.

This clonotype turned up a few times. The DNA of the CDR3 is TGTGCCAGCAGTTTAATTGGACAATACAATGAGCAGTTCTTC. Protein product: CASSLIGQYNEQFF. The gene calls are TRBV12-3 or TRBV12-4 and TRBJ2-1; D is possibly TRBD1 (5 bases). The CDR3 runs 14 residues. Trimming removed 2 bases at V and 4 bases at J, with 9 bases between.

This clonotype was seen at least ten times. The CDR3 region is CASSIQGDEAEAFF. DNA for the CDR3: TGTGCCAGCAGCATCCAAGGGGATGAAGCTGAAGCTTTCTTT. The chain has TRBV6-5 and TRBJ1-1; D is possibly TRBD1 (5 bases). This CDR3 has 14 residues. Trimming pared 6 bases from V and 6 bases from J, leaving 17 bases between. Germline assignment: CDR1 MNHEY and CDR2 SVGAGI.

The table lists this clonotype with a few counts. The V call is TRBV5-1, the J call TRBJ1-1; D uncertain. Germline assignment: CDR1 SGHRS and CDR2 YFSETQ. V gave up 1 base and J gave up 4 bases, with 14 bases separating them. The CDR3 has 15 amino acids. For the CDR3, the DNA is TGCGCCAGCAGCTTGAATGCAGGTCGGGGCACTGAAGCTTTCTTT. It encodes CASSLNAGRGTEAFF.

This clonotype occurred a few times. V usage is TRBV7-8 and J usage is TRBJ2-7; maybe TRBD1 (6 bases). V lost 5 bases and J 6 bases, leaving 14 bases between the germline ends. Germline-derived CDR1 and CDR2 are SGHVS and FQNEAQ. This CDR3 has 13 amino acids. The CDR3 DNA is TGTGCCAGCAGCGTTCAACAGGGTACCGAGCAGTACTTC. This codes for CASSVQQGTEQYF.

This CDR3 reads CASSCLAGGRELFF. The CDR3 DNA is TGTGCCAGCAGTTGCCTAGCGGGAGGCAGGGAGCTGTTTTTT. The V gene is TRBV6-1, the J gene TRBJ2-2, with 11 nucleotides matching TRBD2. With V trimmed by 5 bases and J by 9 bases, 5 bases remained unmatched. The length of the CDR3 is 14 residues. Looked up from germline, CDR1 is MNHNS and CDR2 is SASEGT.

This rearrangement joins TRBV6-1 to TRBJ2-3; TRBD2 matches at 10 bases. The V gene end was trimmed by 3 bases and the J gene end by 4 bases; junction bases not matched to a gene: 4. This CDR3 has 15 amino acids. Per germline, CDR1 MNHNS and CDR2 SASEGT. CDR3 in DNA: TGTGCCAGCAGTGAGAGCGGGAGGGCCCCAGATACGCAGTATTTT. It translates to CASSESGRAPDTQYF.

This clonotype was observed many times. The gene calls are TRBV27 and TRBJ2-7, with 10 positions matching TRBD2. Germline assignment: CDR1 MNHEY and CDR2 SMNVEV (reference sequence). This CDR3 region has 17 residues. Trimming at V came to 4 bases and at J to 5 bases, leaving 14 bases not matched to a gene. The CDR3 DNA follows: TGTGCCAGCAGTTCCCAAACCAAACTAGCGGGAATCGACGAGCAGTACTTC. Its protein is CASSSQTKLAGIDEQYF.

This rearrangement joins TRBV5-5 to TRBJ1-2, with 7 bases lining up with TRBD1. The V gene's germline CDR1 is SGHKS and CDR2 YYEKEE (reference sequence). The CDR3 has 16 residues. Trimming at V came to 6 bases and at J to 6 bases, leaving 17 bases not matched to a gene. The CDR3 bases are TGTGCCAGCAACCCTCGACAGGGACTCTTGGGAGATGGCTACACCTTC. Its protein is CASNPRQGLLGDGYTF.

This clonotype has ten or more counts. For the CDR3, the DNA is TGCAGTTCGGACGCACACAATGAGCAGTTCTTC. Protein product: CSSDAHNEQFF. V is TRBV20-1 and J is TRBJ2-1; D not certain. Germline values: CDR1 DFQATT, CDR2 SNEGSKA (reference sequence). The CDR3 has 11 residues. V was cut by 8 bases and J by 5 bases, with 10 bases left in between.

V is TRBV9 and J is TRBJ2-6; 8 bases are shared with TRBD1. The junction had 6 bases not matched to a gene; V was cut back by 2 bases and J by 2 bases. The CDR3 contains 17 residues. Germline V lookup: CDR1 SGDLS, CDR2 YYNGEE. The CDR3 DNA reads TGTGCCAGCAGCGTTTCCGCAGGGGGCGCTGGGGCCAACGTCCTGACTTTC. Translating it yields CASSVSAGGAGANVLTF.

The V and J genes are TRBV6-5 and TRBJ1-5; 10 bases map to TRBD1. The CDR3 spans 18 residues. V lost 5 bases to trimming and J lost 4 bases; unmatched junction nucleotides: 14. Germline CDR1 MNHEY, CDR2 SVGAGI. CDR3 in amino acids: CASSTDGDRGPLNQPQHF. Written as DNA, the CDR3 is TGTGCCAGCAGTACTGATGGGGACAGGGGCCCCCTTAATCAGCCCCAGCATTTT.

This clonotype was picked up many times. CDR3 in DNA: TGTGCCTGGAGTGTACACGGCGGGACGGGGGAGCAGTACTTC. Translated, it gives CAWSVHGGTGEQYF. The chain uses TRBV30 and TRBJ2-7, with a weak D call TRBD2 (6 bases). Trimming shortened V by 0 bases and J by 7 bases, and 16 bases separated the two germline ends. The CDR3 length is 14 residues. Germline CDR1 reads GTSNPN; CDR2 reads SVGIG (reference sequence). The complete variable domain, with remaining parts taken from reference TRBV30 and TRBJ2-7, reads SQTIHQWPATLVQPVGSPLSLECTVEGTSNPNLYWYRQAAGRGLQLLFYSVGIGQISSEVPQNLSASRPQDRQFILSSKKLLLSDSGFYLCAWSVHGGTGEQYFGPGTRLTVT.

This clonotype occurred a few times. The chain uses TRBV5-1 and TRBJ2-2; 9 positions agree with TRBD1. The length of the CDR3 is 15 residues. Trimming at V came to 4 bases and at J to 5 bases, leaving 6 bases not matched to a gene. The V gene's germline CDR1 is SGHRS and CDR2 YFSETQ. For the CDR3, the DNA is TGCGCCAGCAGCGAGGACAGGGGACGGACCGGGGAGCTGTTTTTT. Translating gives CASSEDRGRTGELFF.

This clonotype was seen a handful of times. The V call is TRBV25-1, the J call TRBJ1-4; 9 bases fit TRBD1. J gave up 12 bases and V 3 bases, and 14 bases lay outside the gene matches. Germline V lookup: CDR1 MGHDK, CDR2 SYGVNS. The CDR3 loop spans 16 amino acids. CDR3 DNA sequence: TGTGCCAGCAGTGAGGCCCCCCGGGACAGGGCAGGGGAACTGTTTTTT. It translates to CASSEAPRDRAGELFF.

This clonotype was found a few times. The J gene is TRBJ2-3, the V gene TRBV7-8; D perhaps matches TRBD2 (6 bases). Trimming pared 6 bases from V and 1 base from J, leaving 11 bases between. The CDR3 runs 14 residues. Per germline, CDR1 SGHVS and CDR2 FQNEAQ. DNA of the CDR3: TGTGCCAGCAGGAAGCCGGGGGGCACAGATACGCAGTATTTT. Amino acid sequence: CASRKPGGTDTQYF.

This clonotype has just a few counts. This chain's CDR3 is CAWSALNIQYF. The CDR3 DNA reads TGTGCCTGGAGTGCCTTGAACATTCAGTACTTC. The genes are TRBV30 and TRBJ2-4; D ambiguous. The germline CDR1 and CDR2 sequences are GTSNPN and SVGIG (reference sequence). V lost 1 base to trimming and J lost 7 bases, with 5 bases between them. The CDR3 sequence is 11 residues long. Using reference TRBV30 and TRBJ2-4 for the parts outside the CDR3, the full variable domain is SQTIHQWPATLVQPVGSPLSLECTVEGTSNPNLYWYRQAAGRGLQLLFYSVGIGQISSEVPQNLSASRPQDRQFILSSKKLLLSDSGFYLCAWSALNIQYFGAGTRLSVL.

The rearrangement links TRBV29-1 to TRBJ1-2, with a tentative D call TRBD1 (5 bases). The germline V gene has CDR1 SQVTM and CDR2 ANQGSEA. V lost 4 bases, J lost 7 bases, and 22 bases lay in between. The CDR3 covers 15 residues. The CDR3 DNA reads as TGCAGCGTTGGAGGGGAGTCTACGAGTCAGCGTGGCTACACCTTC. Translating gives CSVGGESTSQRGYTF.